The rows below give T cell receptor beta chains drawn from one sample of a study of response to subunit inactivated influenza vaccine. TCRdb redid the calling of the RT-PCR reads with MiXCR, one entry per CDR3 protein. Of hundreds of thousands of distinct CDR3 sequences in the sample, less than 25% were seen once. The sample was PBMCs from blood, taken less than 22 months after vaccination. The source is a man between 50 and 69 years old who received an inactivated influenza vaccine. Each CDR3 is given with its conserved first and last residue. The order of the fields is clone size, J gene, D gene, V gene, CDR3 length, CDR3 DNA, CDR3 protein. D genes are given only for firm matches. Some rows have no size entry. The others give once, few or many, or a class for an expanded clone.

few | TRBJ1-5 | - | TRBV20-1 | 14 | TGCAGTGCTAGCGCGAGCTATAGCAATCAGCCCCAGCATTTT | CSASASYSNQPQHF
- | TRBJ1-5 | - | TRBV6-1 | 13 | TGTGCCAGCAGTGAAGCCCCCAATCAGCCCCAGCATTTT | CASSEAPNQPQHF
many | TRBJ1-4 | - | TRBV29-1 | 13 | TGCAGCGTTTGGACTGCCTCCGAGGAAAAACTGTTTTTT | CSVWTASEEKLFF
many | TRBJ2-1 | - | TRBV18 | 17 | TGTGCCAGCTCACCACCGGAGTGGGGACTTACCTACAATGAGCAGTTCTTC | CASSPPEWGLTYNEQFF
- | TRBJ2-3 | - | TRBV4-1 | 15 | TGCGCCAGCAGCCAAGATGATACAGTTGGAGATACGCAGTATTTT | CASSQDDTVGDTQYF
- | TRBJ2-1 | - | TRBV12-3/TRBV12-4 | 13 | TGTGCCAGCAGTTCTGGAGCCTACAATGAGCAGTTCTTC | CASSSGAYNEQFF
- | TRBJ1-6 | - | TRBV6-1 | 16 | TGTGCCAGCAGGAAGGACAGTAGCTCCTATAATTCACCCCTCCACTTT | CASRKDSSSYNSPLHF
few | TRBJ2-2 | - | TRBV4-2 | 14 | TGTGCCAGCAGCCAAAGTTCGATGGCCGGGGAGCTGTTTTTT | CASSQSSMAGELFF
few | TRBJ1-2 | - | TRBV12-3/TRBV12-4 | 13 | TGTGCCAGCAACCCCACGGTAAACTATGGCTACACCTTC | CASNPTVNYGYTF
- | TRBJ2-5 | - | TRBV5-1 | 14 | TGCGCCAGCAGCTTTGGACAGAGTCAAGAGACCCAGTACTTC | CASSFGQSQETQYF
- | TRBJ1-1 | TRBD1 | TRBV29-1 | 16 | TGCAGTGGGGGCAGGGGGCTAACCCCTATGAACACTGAAGCTTTCTTT | CSGGRGLTPMNTEAFF
few | TRBJ2-1 | TRBD2 | TRBV3-1 | 15 | TGTGCCAGCAGCCAATTCCTAGCGGAGTACAATGAGCAGTTCTTC | CASSQFLAEYNEQFF
- | TRBJ2-7 | - | TRBV5-1 | 14 | TGCGCCAGCAGCTTGGCCAGCCGAAACTACGAGCAGTACTTC | CASSLASRNYEQYF
- | TRBJ2-1 | - | TRBV12-3/TRBV12-4 | 14 | TGTGCCAGCAGTTTACCAGGAACTAACAATGAGCAGTTCTTC | CASSLPGTNNEQFF
few | TRBJ2-7 | TRBD2 | TRBV5-6 | 14 | TGTGCCAGCAGCTATCGAGCGGGAGTTGGCGAGCAGTACTTC | CASSYRAGVGEQYF
few | TRBJ2-7 | - | TRBV4-3 | 14 | TGCGCCAGCAGCCAATTGCTAGCGTCCAACGAGCAGTACTTC | CASSQLLASNEQYF
few | TRBJ1-2 | - | TRBV3-1 | 14 | TGTGCCAGCAGCCCCGGTACTGATAACTATGGCTACACCTTC | CASSPGTDNYGYTF
- | TRBJ2-7 | - | TRBV4-2 | 13 | TGTGCCAGCAGCCAAGATTCCCGGGTCGAGCAGTACTTC | CASSQDSRVEQYF
- | TRBJ1-1 | TRBD1 | TRBV19 | 16 | TGTGCCAGTAGTACCCGGACAGGGCTCGGTGTCACTGAAGCTTTCTTT | CASSTRTGLGVTEAFF
- | TRBJ2-3 | TRBD2 | TRBV27 | 18 | TGTGCCAGCAGTTCCCGGCGGGGGACTAGCGGAAGGGAAGATACGCAGTATTTT | CASSSRRGTSGREDTQYF
- | TRBJ1-6 | TRBD1 | TRBV7-2 | 14 | TGTGCCAGCAGGCGGGACAGTCTTAATTCACCCCTCCACTTT | CASRRDSLNSPLHF
- | TRBJ1-1 | - | TRBV7-6 | 13 | TGTGCCAGCAGCTTCCGGGATAACACTGAAGCTTTCTTT | CASSFRDNTEAFF
- | TRBJ1-2 | - | TRBV9 | 16 | TGTGCCAGCAGCGACAACCGGGACCACCGGCGGTATGGCTACACCTTC | CASSDNRDHRRYGYTF
- | TRBJ1-5 | - | TRBV20-1 | 17 | TGCAGTGCTAGAGTAGGGTCGCGGGCAGGGAACAATCAGCCCCAGCATTTT | CSARVGSRAGNNQPQHF
- | TRBJ2-7 | - | TRBV5-1 | 15 | TGCGCCAGCAGCCGGGACCGCTTTAGGTCCTACGAGCAGTACTTC | CASSRDRFRSYEQYF